This TCR beta chain was sequenced in a study of blood T cell repertoires in COVID-19. Turning to the study itself: There were acute and convalescent COVID-19 samples, and they came from the United States, Italy and Spain. T cells, B-cell-depleted T cells, or PBMCs provided the cDNA or gDNA that served as material.

Here immunoSEQ multiplex PCR was the method, and the copy in TCRdb shows in-frame clones only, minus some. The data contain 380,000 or so clones, roughly 88% of them singletons. Germline V gene sequence: CDR1 LGHDT, CDR2 YNNKEL (reference sequence). Trimming cost V 1 base and J 0 bases; bases outside gene matches: 4. The CDR3 loop spans 17 amino acids. This TCR was sampled from a woman aged 25-40 years with acute COVID-19. Sequences were obtained from PBMCs or T cells enriched from blood (not recorded which). This chain uses TRBV3-1 (or the pseudogene TRBV3-2) with TRBJ2-3; 10 bases are a match to TRBD2. The CDR3 sequence: CASSQVAGGVSTDTQYF. CDR3 in DNA: TGTGCCAGCAGCCAAGTAGCGGGGGGCGTGAGCACAGATACGCAGTATTTT.